The rows below give T cell receptor beta chains drawn from one sample of a study of shared clonotypes between healthy human individuals. Generated by immunoSEQ multiplex PCR, the TCRdb table keeps only in-frame clones and is missing some. The sample contains under 600,000 clones, about 96% of which appear only once. Sequenced input: naive CD4+ T cells sorted from blood. These receptors originate from a woman aged 25 to 39 in good health. Both conserved end residues are part of each CDR3. Each record gives: CDR3 protein, CDR3 DNA, J gene, D gene, V gene. D genes are given only for firm matches.

CDR3 protein: CASSWTSGRSYEQYF
CDR3 DNA: TGTGCCAGCAGTTGGACTAGCGGGAGATCCTACGAGCAGTACTTC
J gene: TRBJ2-7
D gene: TRBD2
V gene: TRBV27

CDR3 protein: CASSHPRDRGLCEQYF
CDR3 DNA: TGCGCCAGCAGTCATCCCCGGGACAGGGGGCTTTGCGAGCAGTACTTC
J gene: TRBJ2-7
D gene: TRBD1
V gene: TRBV23-1

CDR3 protein: CAWKFREPLNTEAFF
CDR3 DNA: TGTGCCTGGAAGTTTAGGGAGCCCTTGAACACTGAAGCTTTCTTT
J gene: TRBJ1-1
D gene: -
V gene: TRBV30

CDR3 protein: CASGGGLAGGYNEQFF
CDR3 DNA: TGTGCCAGCGGGGGGGGACTAGCGGGAGGGTACAATGAGCAGTTCTTC
J gene: TRBJ2-1
D gene: TRBD2
V gene: TRBV28

CDR3 protein: CASSPVTSGGDTQYF
CDR3 DNA: TGCGCCAGCAGCCCTGTGACTAGCGGGGGGGATACGCAGTATTTT
J gene: TRBJ2-3
D gene: TRBD2
V gene: TRBV5-1

CDR3 protein: CASSPPTARANVLTF
CDR3 DNA: TGTGCCAGCAGCCCTCCTACCGCAAGGGCCAACGTCCTGACTTTC
J gene: TRBJ2-6
D gene: -
V gene: TRBV7-3

CDR3 protein: CASSVYPGLYEQYF
CDR3 DNA: TGTGCCAGCAGCGTCTACCCAGGGCTCTACGAGCAGTACTTC
J gene: TRBJ2-7
D gene: -
V gene: TRBV9

CDR3 protein: CASTPLAGGPPALEQYF
CDR3 DNA: TGCGCCAGCACCCCACTAGCGGGAGGGCCCCCGGCTCTTGAGCAGTACTTC
J gene: TRBJ2-7
D gene: TRBD2
V gene: TRBV4-1

CDR3 protein: CASPPGSSGCGNTIYF
CDR3 DNA: TGTGCCAGCCCCCCTGGCAGTTCGGGGTGTGGAAACACCATATATTTT
J gene: TRBJ1-3
D gene: -
V gene: TRBV27

CDR3 protein: CASSNHDSNYGYTF
CDR3 DNA: TGTGCCAGCAGCAACCATGATTCTAACTATGGCTACACCTTC
J gene: TRBJ1-2
D gene: -
V gene: TRBV2

CDR3 protein: CASSVDGTPRLDTQYF
CDR3 DNA: TGTGCCAGCAGCGTAGACGGCACCCCCAGATTAGATACGCAGTATTTT
J gene: TRBJ2-3
D gene: -
V gene: TRBV9

CDR3 protein: CAWSTRDRAPLVF
CDR3 DNA: TGTGCCTGGAGTACGCGGGACAGGGCTCCCTTGGTTTTT
J gene: TRBJ1-3
D gene: TRBD1
V gene: TRBV30

CDR3 protein: CAGRQGRFEADTQYF
CDR3 DNA: TGTGCCGGAAGACAGGGGCGATTCGAGGCCGATACGCAGTATTTT
J gene: TRBJ2-3
D gene: TRBD1
V gene: TRBV2

CDR3 protein: CATSRPAAGDQPQHF
CDR3 DNA: TGTGCCACCAGCAGACCTGCGGCAGGAGATCAGCCCCAGCATTTT
J gene: TRBJ1-5
D gene: -
V gene: TRBV15

CDR3 protein: CASSLFKVAFRNIQYF
CDR3 DNA: TGTGCCAGCAGCTTATTTAAAGTGGCGTTTCGGAACATTCAGTACTTC
J gene: TRBJ2-4
D gene: -
V gene: TRBV7-2

CDR3 protein: CASSLGTGTQAIDTQYF
CDR3 DNA: TGCGCCAGCAGCTTGGGAACCGGGACACAGGCGATAGATACGCAGTATTTT
J gene: TRBJ2-3
D gene: -
V gene: TRBV5-1

CDR3 protein: CASSGGGGGEQFF
CDR3 DNA: TGTGCCAGTAGTGGGGGAGGAGGAGGTGAGCAGTTCTTC
J gene: TRBJ2-1
D gene: -
V gene: TRBV19

CDR3 protein: CASSKQGYSNQPQHF
CDR3 DNA: TGTGCCAGCAGTAAACAGGGATATAGCAATCAGCCCCAGCATTTT
J gene: TRBJ1-5
D gene: -
V gene: TRBV6-6

CDR3 protein: CASSQGGSNTDTQYF
CDR3 DNA: TGTGCCAGCAGTCAAGGGGGGAGCAACACAGATACGCAGTATTTT
J gene: TRBJ2-3
D gene: -
V gene: TRBV28

CDR3 protein: CASTVGAYTDTQYF
CDR3 DNA: TGTGCCAGCACGGTCGGGGCCTACACAGATACGCAGTATTTT
J gene: TRBJ2-3
D gene: -
V gene: TRBV28

CDR3 protein: CASTGEAYEQYF
CDR3 DNA: TGCGCCAGCACAGGGGAGGCCTACGAGCAGTACTTC
J gene: TRBJ2-7
D gene: -
V gene: TRBV10-2

CDR3 protein: CASSSLSQVTYEQYF
CDR3 DNA: TGTGCCAGCAGCTCCCTTTCACAGGTAACCTACGAGCAGTACTTC
J gene: TRBJ2-7
D gene: -
V gene: TRBV11-2